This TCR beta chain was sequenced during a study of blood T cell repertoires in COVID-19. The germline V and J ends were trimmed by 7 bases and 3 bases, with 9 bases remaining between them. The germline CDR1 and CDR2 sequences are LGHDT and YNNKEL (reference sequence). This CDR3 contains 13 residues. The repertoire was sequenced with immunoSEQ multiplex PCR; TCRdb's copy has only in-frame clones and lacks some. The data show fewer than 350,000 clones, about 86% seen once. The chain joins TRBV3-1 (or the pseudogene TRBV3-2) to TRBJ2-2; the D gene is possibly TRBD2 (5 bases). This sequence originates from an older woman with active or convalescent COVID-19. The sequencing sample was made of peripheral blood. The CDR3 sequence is CASTSGDTGELFF. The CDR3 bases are TGTGCCAGCACGTCCGGGGACACCGGGGAGCTGTTTTTT.